This T cell receptor (beta chain) is drawn from a study of T cell changes during pregnancy in multiple sclerosis. CDR1 and CDR2 from the germline V gene are SGDLS and YYNGEE. The V and J ends lost 3 bases and 3 bases respectively, with 12 bases between them. The CDR3 runs 15 residues. Clones were sequenced by immunoSEQ multiplex PCR, and TCRdb holds only the in-frame ones, with some missing. The sample has tens of thousands of clones, nearly 95% seen once. The chain has TRBV9 and TRBJ1-4; D is perhaps TRBD1 (6 bases). The sequenced sample was CD4+ T cells from peripheral blood mononuclear cells, obtained in the third trimester of pregnancy. This clonotype originated in a female donor with multiple sclerosis, enrolled in a pregnancy study. The DNA for the CDR3 is TGTGCCAGCAGCGCTCTACAGGGCTCTAATGAAAAACTGTTTTTT. Amino acids: CASSALQGSNEKLFF.